This TCR beta chain appears in the sequencing data of a study of blood T cell repertoires in COVID-19. As for the study in general: Nucleic acid was either cDNA or gDNA, and it came from T cells, B-cell-depleted T cells, or PBMCs.

In the original analysis: Amplification from reference gene primers served as the basis for estimated nucleated cell counts. Produced via immunoSEQ multiplex PCR; TCRdb's table is partial and in-frame only. D and trimming come from the DNA, and the V and J calls and clone size come from that table. The table shows approximately 170,000 clones, with approximately 86% occurring only once. The CDR3 is made up of 15 amino acids. Germline-derived CDR1 and CDR2 are MGHRA and YSYEKL. The ends were cut back, 4 bases at V and 3 bases at J, with 15 bases in the middle. Sequenced: peripheral blood. V usage is TRBV4-1 and J usage is TRBJ2-5; perhaps TRBD1 as D (6 bases). This receptor was identified in a man between 50 and 59 years old with active or convalescent COVID-19. Here the CDR3 reads CASSLLGQKEETQYF. The DNA of the CDR3 is TGCGCCAGCAGCCTTTTAGGACAGAAAGAAGAGACCCAGTACTTC.